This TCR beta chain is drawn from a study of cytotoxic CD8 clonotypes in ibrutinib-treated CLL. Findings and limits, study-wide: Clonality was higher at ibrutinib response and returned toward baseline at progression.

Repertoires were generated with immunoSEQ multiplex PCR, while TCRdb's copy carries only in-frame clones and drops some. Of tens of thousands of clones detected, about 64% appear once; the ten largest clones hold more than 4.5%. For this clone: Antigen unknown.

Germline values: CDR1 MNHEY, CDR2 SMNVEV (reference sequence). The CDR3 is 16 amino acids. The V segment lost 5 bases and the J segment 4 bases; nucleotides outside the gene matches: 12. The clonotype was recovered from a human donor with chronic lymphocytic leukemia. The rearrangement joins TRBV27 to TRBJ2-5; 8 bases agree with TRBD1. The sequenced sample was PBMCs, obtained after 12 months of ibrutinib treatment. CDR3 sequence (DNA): TGTGCCAGCAGTCCACATTCTAGCAGGGGGCGAGAGACCCAGTACTTC. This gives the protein CASSPHSSRGRETQYF.